Below are 27 T cell receptor beta chains sequenced from a single sample in a study of response to subunit inactivated influenza vaccine. Via MiXCR, TCRdb re-called the RT-PCR reads, giving one row per CDR3 protein. The data hold hundreds of thousands of distinct CDR3 sequences, with around 8% observed a single time. This sample comprised PBMCs from blood, obtained less than 30 months after vaccination. The source is a man aged 50-75 years who received an inactivated influenza vaccine.

The rearrangement uses TRBV28 and TRBJ1-5, with TRBD1 matching over 7 bases. This CDR3 contains 13 residues. CDR1 and CDR2 from the germline V gene are MDHEN and SYDVKM. V shed 5 bases and J 3 bases; nucleotides not matched to a gene: 1. The CDR3 coding sequence is TGTGCCAGCAGTGACAGGGACAATCAGCCCCAGCATTTT. Amino acid sequence: CASSDRDNQPQHF. Looking up the rest from reference TRBV28 and TRBJ1-5 gives the full variable domain: DVKVTQSSRYLVKRTGEKVFLECVQDMDHENMFWYRQDPGLGLRLIYFSYDVKMKEKGDIPEGYSVSREKKERFSLILESASTNQTSMYLCASSDRDNQPQHFGDGTRLSIL.

This clonotype came up many times. The J gene is TRBJ2-1, the V gene TRBV10-3, with 7 bases aligning to TRBD1. This CDR3 has 14 residues. The V and J ends lost 6 bases and 2 bases, in that order; junction bases with no gene match: 4. CDR1 is ENHRY and CDR2 is SYGVKD in the germline V gene. The CDR3 loop reads CAISGQVTYNEQFF. CDR3 nucleotides: TGTGCCATCAGCGGACAGGTTACCTACAATGAGCAGTTCTTC.

The V and J genes are TRBV10-2 and TRBJ2-7; D is perhaps TRBD1 (6 bases). Germline CDR1 WSHSY, CDR2 SAAADI. The CDR3 loop spans 12 amino acids. Deletions cut 7 bases from V and 2 bases from J, with 9 bases between. The CDR3 is CASNQGTYEQYF. The CDR3 DNA sequence: TGCGCCAGCAATCAGGGGACCTACGAGCAGTACTTC.

V and J are TRBV10-2 and TRBJ2-3; unclear D gene. Germline V lookup: CDR1 WSHSY, CDR2 SAAADI. The V gene lost 4 bases and the J gene lost 6 bases, with 5 bases spanning the gap. The CDR3 consists of 11 residues. CDR3 sequence (DNA): TGCGCCAGCAGTGCTAGGGATACGCAGTATTTT. Amino acid sequence: CASSARDTQYF.

Of note for this clonotype: The CDR3 end shows no conserved phenylalanine or tryptophan, and so a read error is likely. This sequence joins TRBV5-1 and TRBJ2-7; 10 positions agree with TRBD2. The CDR3 sequence is 15 residues long. Germline CDR1 is SGHRS and CDR2 is YFSETQ. The J segment lost 5 bases and the V segment lost 0 bases, leaving 5 bases of the junction unmatched. CDR3 sequence reads: CASSLGVLAGHEQYS. The CDR3 region has the DNA TGCGCCAGCAGCTTGGGGGTACTAGCGGGACACGAGCAGTACTCC.

The chain uses TRBV5-6 and TRBJ2-3; 7 bases are a match to TRBD2. J lost 14 bases, V lost 4 bases, and 19 bases had no gene match. The CDR3 totals 15 residues. CDR1 and CDR2 from the germline V gene are SGHDT and YYEEEE. The CDR3 loop is CASSPISGLDEGWYF. CDR3 DNA: TGTGCCAGCAGCCCCATTTCAGGACTAGACGAGGGGTGGTATTTT.

Many counts were recorded for this clonotype. The chain combines TRBV12-3 or TRBV12-4 with TRBJ2-5, with 13 bases identical to TRBD2. V gave up 4 bases and J gave up 2 bases; unmatched junction bases: 4. This CDR3 comprises 16 residues. CDR3 coding DNA: TGTGCCAGCAGTTCAGGGACTAGCGGGGATCAAGAGACCCAGTACTTC. Its translation is CASSSGTSGDQETQYF.

This clonotype has only a few counts. The chain is built from TRBV10-2 and TRBJ2-2; TRBD2 is a possible D gene (5 bases). Germline-derived CDR1 and CDR2 are WSHSY and SAAADI. V was pared by 6 bases and J by 3 bases, with 11 bases between. This CDR3 spans 14 amino acids. The chain's CDR3 is CASRDYSDTGELFF. The DNA for the CDR3 is TGCGCCAGCAGAGACTATAGCGACACCGGGGAGCTGTTTTTT.

The rearrangement links TRBV19 to TRBJ2-1; 11 nucleotides match TRBD2. The CDR3 covers 16 residues. CDR1 is LNHDA and CDR2 is SQIVND in the germline V gene (reference sequence). V gave up 5 bases and J gave up 2 bases; unmatched junction bases: 5. CDR3 bases: TGTGCCAGTAGTGCAATAGCGGGAGGGGCCTACAATGAGCAGTTCTTC. Encoded protein: CASSAIAGGAYNEQFF.

V and J are TRBV28 and TRBJ2-5; no definite D call. In germline, CDR1 is MDHEN, CDR2 SYDVKM. This CDR3 is 14 amino acids long. V was cut by 5 bases and J by 3 bases, with 13 bases left in between. CDR3 amino acids: CASSPRTVKETQYF. Here the CDR3 DNA reads TGTGCCAGCAGTCCGCGGACGGTCAAAGAGACCCAGTACTTC.

On this clonotype itself: A much larger clone lies a single base off, so this may be a read error. This rearrangement joins TRBV20-1 to TRBJ1-5; D gene uncertain. CDR3 length equals 15 residues. The germline CDR1 and CDR2 sequences are DFQATT and SNEGSKA (reference sequence). The DNA for the CDR3 is TGCAGTGTTCCCAGAATGGGGAATAGCAATCAGCACCAGCATTTT. As protein: CSVPRMGNSNQHQHF.

This clonotype was seen repeatedly, ten times or more. The chain combines TRBV24-1 with TRBJ2-2, with 14 bases matching TRBD2. The V gene's germline CDR1 is KGHDR and CDR2 SFDVKD. CDR3 size: 18 residues. Losses at the gene ends were 5 bases for V and 7 bases for J; bases not matched to a gene: 11. The CDR3 spells CATSGAGTSGSRDGELFF. CDR3 in DNA: TGTGCCACCAGTGGAGCCGGGACTAGCGGGAGTAGGGACGGGGAGCTGTTTTTT.

This clonotype was found a few times. This chain joins TRBV25-1 and TRBJ2-7, with D uncertain. Germline lookup yields CDR1 MGHDK and CDR2 SYGVNS. V was cut by 0 bases and J by 2 bases, with 8 bases left in between. CDR3 length: 14 residues. DNA for the CDR3: TGTGCCAGCAGTGAATACGGGCCCACCTACGAGCAGTACTTC. This codes for CASSEYGPTYEQYF.

This clonotype was observed a handful of times. The gene calls are TRBV20-1 and TRBJ2-7, with D unclear. Trimming shortened V by 6 bases and J by 5 bases, and 14 bases separated the two germline ends. The CDR3 contains 12 residues. The germline gives CDR1 DFQATT, CDR2 SNEGSKA (reference sequence). The CDR3 DNA reads TGCAGTGCGTGGGGTCGTACAGACGAGCAGTACTTC. Translation gives CSAWGRTDEQYF.

Ten or more counts support this clonotype. The rearrangement links TRBV4-2 to TRBJ1-3, with unresolved D. Germline values: CDR1 LGHNA, CDR2 YNFKEQ. The CDR3 contains 17 residues. Trimming removed 0 bases at V and 4 bases at J, with 16 bases between. The CDR3 DNA reads TGTGCCAGCAGCCAAGAATGGCAGACTTACCAAGGAAACACCATATATTTT. It specifies CASSQEWQTYQGNTIYF.

The chain links TRBV30 to TRBJ2-7; D may correspond to TRBD1 or TRBD2 (5 bases each). The V and J ends lost 0 bases and 4 bases respectively, with 7 bases between them. Per the germline V gene, CDR1 is GTSNPN and CDR2 is SVGIG (reference sequence). The CDR3 runs to 12 residues. CDR3 amino acids: CAWSVGVYEQYF. The CDR3 coding sequence is TGTGCCTGGAGTGTGGGGGTTTACGAGCAGTACTTC.

This clonotype was recorded a few times. The rearrangement joins TRBV15 to TRBJ2-1, with TRBD2 as a possible D gene (5 bases). Trimming pared 0 bases from V and 6 bases from J, leaving 6 bases between. Per germline, CDR1 LNHNV and CDR2 YYDKDF (reference sequence). This CDR3 contains 13 residues. The CDR3 DNA reads as TGTGCCACCAGCAGAGATCGGGGCAATGAGCAGTTCTTC. Amino acid sequence: CATSRDRGNEQFF. The full variable domain, with the rest looked up from reference TRBV15 and TRBJ2-1, is DAMVIQNPRYQVTQFGKPVTLSCSQTLNHNVMYWYQQKSSQAPKLLFHYYDKDFNNEADTPDNFQSRRPNTSFCFLDIRSPGLGDTAMYLCATSRDRGNEQFFGPGTRLTVL.

The sample holds a few counts of this clonotype. The chain is built from TRBV28 and TRBJ1-2; D remains ambiguous. Germline CDR1 MDHEN, CDR2 SYDVKM. Trimming left V 1 base short and J 8 bases short, with 11 bases between. The CDR3 runs to 13 residues. The CDR3 protein is CASSLYPRRGYTF. In DNA form, the CDR3 reads TGTGCCAGCAGTTTATATCCCCGCCGGGGCTACACCTTC.

This clonotype was detected only a few times. The CDR3 nucleotides read TGTGCCAGCAGCTACTTTTCGACGGATTCGGCCTACGAGCAGTACTTC. Translation gives CASSYFSTDSAYEQYF. The chain couples TRBV7-2 to TRBJ2-7; no firm D call. CDR3 size: 16 residues. CDR1 and CDR2 (germline): SGHTA, FQGNSA. V lost 4 bases and J 2 bases, leaving 18 bases between the germline ends.

The chain recombines TRBV12-3 or TRBV12-4 with TRBJ2-4; TRBD2 matches at 9 bases. The J segment lost 14 bases and the V segment lost 6 bases, leaving 11 bases of the junction unmatched. CDR3 length equals 13 residues. In DNA form, the CDR3 reads TGTGCCAGCAGCTCCGTCCCAGCGGGGGGCGAGTACTTC. This codes for CASSSVPAGGEYF.

The V call is TRBV6-5, the J call TRBJ1-6; D gene uncertain. V lost 0 bases and J lost 5, with 8 bases in between. Looked up from germline, CDR1 is MNHEY and CDR2 is SVGAGI. This CDR3 comprises 15 residues. The CDR3 loop reads CASSYSGPNNSPLHF. CDR3 nucleotide sequence: TGTGCCAGCAGTTACTCCGGACCAAATAATTCACCCCTCCACTTT.

The rearrangement uses TRBV9 and TRBJ2-3; D gene unclear. V gave up 0 bases and J gave up 5 bases, with 19 bases separating them. Germline V lookup: CDR1 SGDLS, CDR2 YYNGEE. The CDR3 loop spans 17 amino acids. The CDR3 bases are TGTGCCAGCAGCGTAGGTTCTAAAACCCACCCGGGAGATACGCAGTATTTT. It yields the protein CASSVGSKTHPGDTQYF.

Many counts were recorded for this clonotype. The chain combines TRBV4-1 with TRBJ2-7, with TRBD1 as a possible D gene (6 bases). V shed 1 base and J shed 4 bases, with 14 bases lying between them. Germline-derived CDR1 and CDR2 are MGHRA and YSYEKL. The CDR3 is made up of 15 amino acids. The chain's CDR3 is CASSQVQGTLYEQYF. The CDR3 region has the DNA TGCGCCAGCAGCCAAGTTCAGGGGACCCTTTACGAGCAGTACTTC.

The CDR3 sequence is CASSLARQSYEQYF. As DNA, the CDR3 is TGTGCCAGCAGCTTGGCAAGACAGAGCTACGAGCAGTACTTC. The chain carries TRBV5-6 and TRBJ2-7; the D gene is possibly TRBD1 (5 bases). There are 14 residues in the CDR3. Deletions cut 0 bases from V and 3 bases from J, with 10 bases between. The germline CDR1 and CDR2 sequences are SGHDT and YYEEEE.

The sample holds a few counts of this clonotype. One base away lies a much larger clone, so this may be a sequencing read error. The genes are TRBV5-6 and TRBJ2-3; 10 bases map to TRBD1. This CDR3 contains 15 residues. Germline V lookup: CDR1 SGHDT, CDR2 YYEEEE. V gave up 3 bases and J gave up 3 bases; unmatched junction bases: 4. CDR3 nucleotide sequence: TGTGCCAGCAGCTATCCGGGACAGGGGACAGATACGCAGTATTTT. It translates to CASSYPGQGTDTQYF.

Ten or more counts support this clonotype. The chain couples TRBV6-1 to TRBJ2-1; D unclear. V was shortened by 9 bases and J by 5 bases, with 14 bases between the two germline ends. CDR3 size: 13 residues. From germline, CDR1 is MNHNS and CDR2 SASEGT. The CDR3 protein is CASKTPKNNEQFF. In nucleotides, the CDR3 is TGTGCCAGTAAAACCCCGAAAAACAATGAGCAGTTCTTC.

The chain has TRBV7-3 and TRBJ1-2, with D tentatively TRBD1 (5 bases). This CDR3 contains 13 residues. V lost 6 bases to trimming and J lost 2 bases, with 10 bases between them. CDR1 and CDR2 (germline): SGHTA, FQGTGA. CDR3 sequence: CASRQGPNYGYTF. CDR3 nucleotides: TGTGCCAGCAGGCAGGGACCGAACTATGGCTACACCTTC.